What follows is one T cell receptor (beta chain) and its context. No antigen is known for it. This entry belongs to a study of T cell repertoires in ileal Crohn's disease. Notes on the study in general: Active smokers at surgery had more clonal expansions than non-smokers. Endoscopic recurrence occurred in every patient whose clonality exceeded 26.8%.

Roughly 0.55 micrograms of biopsy DNA per sample underwent TCRB immunosequencing. Using immunoSEQ multiplex PCR, the repertoire was profiled, and TCRdb retains in-frame clones only, with some absent. The data contain approximately 15,000 clones, 80% of them singletons. In germline, CDR1 is LNHDA, CDR2 SQIVND (reference sequence). Trimming took 7 bases from V and 4 from J; bases not matched to a gene: 15. The CDR3 spans 18 residues. The sample was ileal tissue. This receptor was identified in an adult with Crohn's disease. V usage is TRBV19 and J usage is TRBJ2-2; 10 nucleotides match TRBD2. DNA of the CDR3: TGTGCCAGTACCAAGGGGCTAGCGGGAGCCTCTGGCACCGGGGAGCTGTTTTTT. As protein: CASTKGLAGASGTGELFF.